This T cell receptor (beta chain) was recovered during a study of T cell changes during pregnancy in multiple sclerosis. With V trimmed by 6 bases and J by 5 bases, 8 bases remained unmatched. The CDR3 contains 14 residues. CDR1 SGDLS and CDR2 YYNGEE come from the germline V gene. Some clones are missing from TCRdb's copy, which holds only in-frame ones; the method was immunoSEQ multiplex PCR. Altogether just over 40,000 clones are present, approximately 88% being singletons, with the ten largest covering roughly 4.9%. This TCR came from a female donor in good health, enrolled as a control in a pregnancy study. The material was peripheral blood, obtained in the first trimester of pregnancy. This chain uses TRBV9 with TRBJ2-5; TRBD2 agrees at 9 bases. As DNA, the CDR3 is TGTGCCAGCAACAGCGGGGGGTTCCGGGAGACCCAGTACTTC. Encoded protein: CASNSGGFRETQYF. The variable domain in full, with the rest retrieved from reference TRBV9 and TRBJ2-5, is DSGVTQTPKHLITATGQRVTLRCSPRSGDLSVYWYQQSLDQGLQFLIQYYNGEERAKGNILERFSAQQFPDLHSELNLSSLELGDSALYFCASNSGGFRETQYFGPGTRLLVL.